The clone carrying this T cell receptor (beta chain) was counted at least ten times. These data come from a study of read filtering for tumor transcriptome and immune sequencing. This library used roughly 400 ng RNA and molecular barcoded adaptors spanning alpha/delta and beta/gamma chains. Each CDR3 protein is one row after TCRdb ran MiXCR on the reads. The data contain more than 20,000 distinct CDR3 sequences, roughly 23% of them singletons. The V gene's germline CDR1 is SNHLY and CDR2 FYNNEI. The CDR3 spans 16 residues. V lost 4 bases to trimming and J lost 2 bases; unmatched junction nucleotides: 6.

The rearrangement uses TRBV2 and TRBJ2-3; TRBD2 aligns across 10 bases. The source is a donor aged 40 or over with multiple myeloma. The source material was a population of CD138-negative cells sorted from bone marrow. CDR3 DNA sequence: TGTGCCAGCAGTGGAGGGAGCGGGGGGGCCACAGATACGCAGTATTTT. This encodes CASSGGSGGATDTQYF.